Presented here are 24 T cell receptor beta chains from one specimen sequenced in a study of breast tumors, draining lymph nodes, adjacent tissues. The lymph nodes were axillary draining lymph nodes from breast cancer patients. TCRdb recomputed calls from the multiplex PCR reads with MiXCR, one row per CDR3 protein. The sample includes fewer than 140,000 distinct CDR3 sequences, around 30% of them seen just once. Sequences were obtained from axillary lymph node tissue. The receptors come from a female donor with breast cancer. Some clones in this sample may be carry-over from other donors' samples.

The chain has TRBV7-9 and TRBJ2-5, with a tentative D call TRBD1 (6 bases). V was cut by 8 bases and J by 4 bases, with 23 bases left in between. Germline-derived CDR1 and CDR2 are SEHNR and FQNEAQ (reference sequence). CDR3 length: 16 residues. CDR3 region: CASGPYGHTGSETQYF. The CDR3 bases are TGTGCCAGCGGCCCATACGGACATACAGGGTCAGAGACCCAGTACTTC. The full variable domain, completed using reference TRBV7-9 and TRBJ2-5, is DTGVSQNPRHKITKRGQNVTFRCDPISEHNRLYWYRQTLGQGPEFLTYFQNEAQLEKSRLLSDRFSAERPKGSFSTLEIQRTEQGDSAMYLCASGPYGHTGSETQYFGPGTRLLVL.

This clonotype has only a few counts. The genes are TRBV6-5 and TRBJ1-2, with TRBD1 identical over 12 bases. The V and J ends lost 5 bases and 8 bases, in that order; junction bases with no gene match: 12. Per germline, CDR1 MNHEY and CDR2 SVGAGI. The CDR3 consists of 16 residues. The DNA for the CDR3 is TGTGCCAGCAGTCACTTCGGGACAGGGGGCGCAGGGGGCTACACCTTC. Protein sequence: CASSHFGTGGAGGYTF.

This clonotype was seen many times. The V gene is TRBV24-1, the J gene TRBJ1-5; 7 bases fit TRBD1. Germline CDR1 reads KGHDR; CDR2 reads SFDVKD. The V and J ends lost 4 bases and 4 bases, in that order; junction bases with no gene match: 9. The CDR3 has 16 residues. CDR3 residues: CATSEGRAGGNQPQHF. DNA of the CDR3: TGTGCCACCAGTGAAGGCAGGGCAGGGGGTAATCAGCCCCAGCATTTT.

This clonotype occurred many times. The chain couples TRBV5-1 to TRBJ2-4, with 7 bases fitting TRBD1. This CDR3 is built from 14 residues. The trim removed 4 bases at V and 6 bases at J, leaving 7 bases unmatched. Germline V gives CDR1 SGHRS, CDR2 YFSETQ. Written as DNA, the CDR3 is TGCGCCAGCAGCACCGTTCGGGACAGAAACATTCAGTACTTC. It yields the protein CASSTVRDRNIQYF.

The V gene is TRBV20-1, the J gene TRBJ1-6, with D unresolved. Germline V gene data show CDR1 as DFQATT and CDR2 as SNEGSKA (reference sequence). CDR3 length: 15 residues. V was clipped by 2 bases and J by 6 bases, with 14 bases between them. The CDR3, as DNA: TGCAGTGCTAGATTACCCGGCAGCCGTAATTCACCCCTCCACTTT. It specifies CSARLPGSRNSPLHF.

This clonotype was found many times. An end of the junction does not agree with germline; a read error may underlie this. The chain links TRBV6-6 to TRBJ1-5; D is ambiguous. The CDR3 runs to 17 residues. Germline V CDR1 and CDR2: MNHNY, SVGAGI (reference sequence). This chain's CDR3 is CASSHSQAWAGNQPQHF. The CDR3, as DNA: TGTGCCAGCAGTCACTCGCAAGCGTGGGCGGGCAATCAGCCCCAGCATTTT.

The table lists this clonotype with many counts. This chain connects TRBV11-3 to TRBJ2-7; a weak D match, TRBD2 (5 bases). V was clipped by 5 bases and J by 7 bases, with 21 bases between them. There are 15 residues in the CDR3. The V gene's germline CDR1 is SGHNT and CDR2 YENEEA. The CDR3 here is CASSPLAKISGEQYF. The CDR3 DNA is TGTGCCAGCAGCCCCTTGGCAAAAATCTCGGGGGAGCAGTACTTC.

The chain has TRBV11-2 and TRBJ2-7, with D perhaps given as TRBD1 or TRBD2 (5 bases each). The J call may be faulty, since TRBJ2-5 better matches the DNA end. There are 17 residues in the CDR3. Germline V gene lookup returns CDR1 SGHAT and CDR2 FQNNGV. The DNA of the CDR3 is TGTGCCAGCAGCTTACCAAGGGGTAGCGAGTACCAAGAGACCCAGTACTTC. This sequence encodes CASSLPRGSEYQETQYF.

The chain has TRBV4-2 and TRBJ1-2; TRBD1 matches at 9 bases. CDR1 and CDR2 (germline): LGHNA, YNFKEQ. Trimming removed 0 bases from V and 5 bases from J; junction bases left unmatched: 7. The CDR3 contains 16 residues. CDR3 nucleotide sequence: TGTGCCAGCAGCCAAGAATCCCGACAGGGGGGATATGGCTACACCTTC. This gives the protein CASSQESRQGGYGYTF.

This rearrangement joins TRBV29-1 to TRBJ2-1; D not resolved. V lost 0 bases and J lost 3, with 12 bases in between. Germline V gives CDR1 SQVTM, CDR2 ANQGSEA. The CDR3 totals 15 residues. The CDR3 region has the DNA TGCAGCGTTGAAGATCGGAGAACCCTCTACAATGAGCAGTTCTTC. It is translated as CSVEDRRTLYNEQFF.

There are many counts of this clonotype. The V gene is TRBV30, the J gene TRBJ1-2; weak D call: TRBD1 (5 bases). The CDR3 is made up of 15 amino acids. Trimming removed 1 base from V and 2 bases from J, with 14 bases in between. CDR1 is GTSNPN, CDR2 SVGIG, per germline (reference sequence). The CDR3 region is CAWSALGGKNYGYTF. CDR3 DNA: TGTGCCTGGAGTGCCCTTGGGGGGAAGAACTATGGCTACACCTTC.

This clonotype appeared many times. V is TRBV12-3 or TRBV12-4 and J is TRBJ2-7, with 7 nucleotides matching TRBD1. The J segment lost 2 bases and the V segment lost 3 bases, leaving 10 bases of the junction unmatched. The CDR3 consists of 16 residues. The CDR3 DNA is TGTGCCAGCAGTTTCTTCGGGACAGTGACTCCCTACGAGCAGTACTTC. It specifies CASSFFGTVTPYEQYF.

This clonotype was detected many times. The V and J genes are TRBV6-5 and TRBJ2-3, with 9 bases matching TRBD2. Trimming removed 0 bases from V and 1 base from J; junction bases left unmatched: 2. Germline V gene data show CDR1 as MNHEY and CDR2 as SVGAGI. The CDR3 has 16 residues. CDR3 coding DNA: TGTGCCAGCAGTTACTCGGGACTAGCCGGCACAGATACGCAGTATTTT. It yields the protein CASSYSGLAGTDTQYF.

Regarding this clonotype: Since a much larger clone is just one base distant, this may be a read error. CDR3 sequence: CASSSATTSYEQYF. The CDR3 DNA reads TGTGCCAGCAGCTCGGCGACAACCTCCTACGAGCAGTACTTC. The rearrangement joins TRBV5-4 to TRBJ2-7; no firm D call. Deletions cut 3 bases from V and 0 bases from J, with 10 bases between. Per the germline V gene, CDR1 is SGHNT and CDR2 is YYREEE (reference sequence). This CDR3 region has 14 residues.

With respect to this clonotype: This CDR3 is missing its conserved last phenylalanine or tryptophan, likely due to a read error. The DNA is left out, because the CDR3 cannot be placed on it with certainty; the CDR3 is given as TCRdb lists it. CDR3 in amino acids: CSARTRTG. This rearrangement joins TRBV20-1 to TRBJ1-4; no DNA check was done on the table's D call, TRBD1. The CDR3 spans 8 amino acids, including both terminal residues. Per germline, CDR1 DFQATT and CDR2 SNEGSKA (reference sequence).

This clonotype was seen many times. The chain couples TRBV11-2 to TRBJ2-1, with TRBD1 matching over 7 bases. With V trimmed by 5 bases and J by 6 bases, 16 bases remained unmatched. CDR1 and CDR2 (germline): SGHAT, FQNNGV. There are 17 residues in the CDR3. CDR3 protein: CASSTFRQGRSGNEQFF. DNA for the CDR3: TGTGCCAGCAGCACATTTAGACAGGGTCGATCGGGCAATGAGCAGTTCTTC.

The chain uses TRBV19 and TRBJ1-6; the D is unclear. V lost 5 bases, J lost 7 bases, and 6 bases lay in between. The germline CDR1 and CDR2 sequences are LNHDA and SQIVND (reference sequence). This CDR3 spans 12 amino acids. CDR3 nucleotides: TGTGCCAGTAGTCGGGGAAATTCACCCCTCCACTTT. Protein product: CASSRGNSPLHF.

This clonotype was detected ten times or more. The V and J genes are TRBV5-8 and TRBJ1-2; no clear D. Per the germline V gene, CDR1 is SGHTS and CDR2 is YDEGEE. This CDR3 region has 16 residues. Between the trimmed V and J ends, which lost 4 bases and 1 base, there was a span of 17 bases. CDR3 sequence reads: CASSLRKAGGNYGYTF. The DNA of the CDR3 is TGTGCCAGCAGCCTGCGCAAGGCAGGCGGTAACTATGGCTACACCTTC. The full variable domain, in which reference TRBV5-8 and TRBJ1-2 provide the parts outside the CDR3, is EAGVTQSPTHLIKTRGQQATLRCSPISGHTSVYWYQQALGLGLQFLLWYDEGEERNRGNFPPRFSGRQFPNYSSELNVNALELEDSALYLCASSLRKAGGNYGYTFGSGTRLTVV.

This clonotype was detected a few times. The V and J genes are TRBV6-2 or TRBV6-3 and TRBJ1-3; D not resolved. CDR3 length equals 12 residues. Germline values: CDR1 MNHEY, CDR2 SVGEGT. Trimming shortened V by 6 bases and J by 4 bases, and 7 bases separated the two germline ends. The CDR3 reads CASSNVGNTIYF. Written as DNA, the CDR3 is TGTGCCAGCAGCAACGTCGGAAACACCATATATTTT.

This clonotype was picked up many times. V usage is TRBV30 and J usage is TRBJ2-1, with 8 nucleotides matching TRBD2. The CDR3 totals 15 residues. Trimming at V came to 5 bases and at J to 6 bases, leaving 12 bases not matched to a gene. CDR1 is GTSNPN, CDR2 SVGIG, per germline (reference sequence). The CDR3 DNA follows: TGTGCCTGGGGGGAGCTAGCGGGCGGCTCCAATGAGCAGTTCTTC. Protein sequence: CAWGELAGGSNEQFF.

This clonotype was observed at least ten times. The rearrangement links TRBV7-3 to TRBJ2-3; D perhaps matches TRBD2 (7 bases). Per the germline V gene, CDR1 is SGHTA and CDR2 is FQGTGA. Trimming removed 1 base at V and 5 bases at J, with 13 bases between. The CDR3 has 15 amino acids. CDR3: CASSLMGGGRDTQYF. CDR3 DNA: TGTGCCAGCAGCTTAATGGGGGGGGGCAGAGATACGCAGTATTTT.

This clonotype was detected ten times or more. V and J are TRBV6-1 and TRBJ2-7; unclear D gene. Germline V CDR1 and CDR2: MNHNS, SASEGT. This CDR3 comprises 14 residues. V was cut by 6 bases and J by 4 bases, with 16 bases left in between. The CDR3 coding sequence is TGTGCCAGCAGCGCCCTGACGGGCCTTTACGAGCAGTACTTC. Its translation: CASSALTGLYEQYF.

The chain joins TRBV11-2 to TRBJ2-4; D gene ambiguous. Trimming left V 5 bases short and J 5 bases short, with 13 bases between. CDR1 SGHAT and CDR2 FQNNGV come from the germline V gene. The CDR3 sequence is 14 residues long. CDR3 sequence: CASSDVYQENIQYF. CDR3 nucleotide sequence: TGTGCCAGCAGCGACGTCTATCAGGAAAACATTCAGTACTTC.

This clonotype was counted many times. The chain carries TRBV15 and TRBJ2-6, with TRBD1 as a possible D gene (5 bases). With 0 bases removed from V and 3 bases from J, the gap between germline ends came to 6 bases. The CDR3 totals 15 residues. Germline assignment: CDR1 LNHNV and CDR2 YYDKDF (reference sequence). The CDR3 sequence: CATSRDRGGANVLTF. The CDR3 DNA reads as TGTGCCACCAGCAGAGATAGGGGTGGGGCCAACGTCCTGACTTTC.